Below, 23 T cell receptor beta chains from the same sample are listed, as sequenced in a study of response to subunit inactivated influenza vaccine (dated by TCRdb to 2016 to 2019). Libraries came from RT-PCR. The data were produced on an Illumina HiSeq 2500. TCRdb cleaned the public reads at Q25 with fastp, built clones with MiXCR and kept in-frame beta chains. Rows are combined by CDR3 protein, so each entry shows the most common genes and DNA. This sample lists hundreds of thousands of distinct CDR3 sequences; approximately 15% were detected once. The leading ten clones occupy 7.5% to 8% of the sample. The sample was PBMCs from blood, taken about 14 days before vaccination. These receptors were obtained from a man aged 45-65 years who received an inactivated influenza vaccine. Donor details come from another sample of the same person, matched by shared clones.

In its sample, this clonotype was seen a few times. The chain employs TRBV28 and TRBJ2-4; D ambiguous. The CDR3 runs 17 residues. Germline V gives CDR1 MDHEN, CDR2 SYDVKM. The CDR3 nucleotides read TGTGCGAGCCGGGCCCCGCAAAGACGAGGCGCCAAAAACATTCAGTACTTC. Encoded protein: CASRAPQRRGAKNIQYF.

CDR3 sequence: CSASTGSREKLFF. CDR3 in DNA: TGCAGTGCTAGTACGGGGAGCAGGGAAAAACTGTTTTTT. The rearrangement uses TRBV20-1 and TRBJ1-4, with unresolved D. The CDR3 is 13 amino acids. V was clipped by 3 bases and J by 8 bases, with 13 bases between them. From germline, CDR1 is DFQATT and CDR2 SNEGSKA (reference sequence).

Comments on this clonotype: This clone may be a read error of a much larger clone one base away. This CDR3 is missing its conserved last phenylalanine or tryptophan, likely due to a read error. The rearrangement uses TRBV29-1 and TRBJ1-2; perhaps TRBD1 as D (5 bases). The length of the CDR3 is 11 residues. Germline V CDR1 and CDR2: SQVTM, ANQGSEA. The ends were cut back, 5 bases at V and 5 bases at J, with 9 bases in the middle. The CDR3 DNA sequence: TGCAGCGTTTTCGAGGGGTATGGCTACACCTCC. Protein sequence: CSVFEGYGYTS.

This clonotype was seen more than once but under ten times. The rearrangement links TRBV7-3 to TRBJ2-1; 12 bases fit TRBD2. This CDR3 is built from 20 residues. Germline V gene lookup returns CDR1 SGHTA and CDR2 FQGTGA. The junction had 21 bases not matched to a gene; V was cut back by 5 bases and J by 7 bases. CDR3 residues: CASSPELEWTSGTAWNEQFF. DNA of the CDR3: TGTGCCAGCAGCCCCGAATTGGAATGGACTAGCGGGACCGCATGGAATGAGCAGTTCTTC. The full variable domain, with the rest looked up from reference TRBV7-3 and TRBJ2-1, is GAGVSQTPSNKVTEKGKYVELRCDPISGHTALYWYRQSLGQGPEFLIYFQGTGAADDSGLPNDRFFAVRPEGSVSTLKIQRTERGDSAVYLCASSPELEWTSGTAWNEQFFGPGTRLTVL.

The CDR3 loop reads CASSLEGLAGGANEQFF. The CDR3 DNA follows: TGTGCCAGCAGCTTAGAAGGACTAGCGGGAGGGGCCAATGAGCAGTTCTTC. The rearrangement joins TRBV7-8 to TRBJ2-1, with TRBD2 matching over 15 bases. CDR3 length equals 17 residues. J gave up 6 bases and V 1 base, and 4 bases lay outside the gene matches. Germline CDR1 SGHVS, CDR2 FQNEAQ.

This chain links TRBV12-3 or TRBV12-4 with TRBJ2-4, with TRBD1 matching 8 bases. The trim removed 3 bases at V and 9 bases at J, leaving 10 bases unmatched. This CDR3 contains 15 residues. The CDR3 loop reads CASSLGQAQQGIQYF. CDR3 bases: TGTGCCAGCAGTTTGGGACAGGCCCAACAGGGCATTCAGTACTTC.

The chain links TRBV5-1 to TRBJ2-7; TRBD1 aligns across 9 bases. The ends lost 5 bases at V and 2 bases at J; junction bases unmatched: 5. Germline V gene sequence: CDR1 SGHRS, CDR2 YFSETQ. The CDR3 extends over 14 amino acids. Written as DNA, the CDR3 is TGCGCCAGCAGTTGGACAGGGGACACCTACGAGCAGTACTTC. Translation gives CASSWTGDTYEQYF.

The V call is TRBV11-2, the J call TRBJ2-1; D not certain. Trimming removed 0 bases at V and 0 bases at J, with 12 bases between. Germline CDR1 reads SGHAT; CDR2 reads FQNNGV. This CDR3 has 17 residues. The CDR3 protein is CASSLDRTFSSYNEQFF. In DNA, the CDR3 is TGTGCCAGCAGCTTAGACCGCACTTTTAGCTCCTACAATGAGCAGTTCTTC.

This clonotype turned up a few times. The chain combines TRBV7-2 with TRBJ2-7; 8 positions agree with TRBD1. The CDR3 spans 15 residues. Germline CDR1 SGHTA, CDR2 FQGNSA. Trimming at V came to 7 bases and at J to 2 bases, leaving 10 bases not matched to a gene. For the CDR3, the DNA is TGTGCCAGCACCAAAGGGTTCAGGGGGCCCTACGAGCAGTACTTC. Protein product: CASTKGFRGPYEQYF.

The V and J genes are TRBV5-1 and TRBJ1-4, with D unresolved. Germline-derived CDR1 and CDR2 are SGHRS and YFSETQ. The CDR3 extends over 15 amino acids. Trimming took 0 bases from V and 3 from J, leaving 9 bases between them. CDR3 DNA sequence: TGCGCCAGCAGCTTGGTGGTCGGGGCTAATGAAAAACTGTTTTTT. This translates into CASSLVVGANEKLFF. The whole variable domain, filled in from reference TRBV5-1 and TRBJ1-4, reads KAGVTQTPRYLIKTRGQQVTLSCSPISGHRSVSWYQQTPGQGLQFLFEYFSETQRNKGNFPGRFSGRQFSNSRSEMNVSTLELGDSALYLCASSLVVGANEKLFFGSGTQLSVL.

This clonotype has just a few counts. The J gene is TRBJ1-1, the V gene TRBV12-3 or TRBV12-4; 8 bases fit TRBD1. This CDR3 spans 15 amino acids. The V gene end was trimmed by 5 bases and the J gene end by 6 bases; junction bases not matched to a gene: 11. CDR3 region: CASSTPGQGDAEAFF. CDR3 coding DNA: TGTGCCAGCAGTACGCCTGGACAGGGCGATGCTGAAGCTTTCTTT.

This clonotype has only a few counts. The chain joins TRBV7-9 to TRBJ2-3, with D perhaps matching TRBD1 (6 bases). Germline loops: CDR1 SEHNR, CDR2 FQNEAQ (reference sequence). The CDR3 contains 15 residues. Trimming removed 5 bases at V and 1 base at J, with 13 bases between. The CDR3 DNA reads TGTGCCAGCAGCCCCCAGGGGCGGGGCACAGATACGCAGTATTTT. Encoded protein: CASSPQGRGTDTQYF.

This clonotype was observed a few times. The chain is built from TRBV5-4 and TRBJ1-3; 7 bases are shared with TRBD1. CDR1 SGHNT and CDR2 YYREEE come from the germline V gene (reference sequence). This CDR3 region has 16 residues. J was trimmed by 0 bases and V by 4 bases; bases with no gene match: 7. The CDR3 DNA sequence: TGTGCCAGCAGCACGGGACAGTCCCGCTCTGGAAACACCATATATTTT. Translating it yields CASSTGQSRSGNTIYF.

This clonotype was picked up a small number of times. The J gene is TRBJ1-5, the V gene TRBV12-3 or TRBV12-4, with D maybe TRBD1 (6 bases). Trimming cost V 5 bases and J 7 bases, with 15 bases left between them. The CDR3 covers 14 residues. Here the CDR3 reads CASSPTGSDQPQHF. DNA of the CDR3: TGTGCCAGCAGTCCCACAGGGTCGGACCAGCCCCAGCATTTT.

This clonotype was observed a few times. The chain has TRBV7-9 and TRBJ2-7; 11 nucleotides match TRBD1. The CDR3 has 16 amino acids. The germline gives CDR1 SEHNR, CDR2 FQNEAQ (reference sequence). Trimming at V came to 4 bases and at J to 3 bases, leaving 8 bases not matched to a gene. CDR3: CASSSARTGGIYEQYF. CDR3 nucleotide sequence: TGTGCCAGCAGCTCGGCAAGGACAGGGGGCATCTACGAGCAGTACTTC.

This CDR3 is CASSLAAGTQYF. DNA for the CDR3: TGTGCCAGCAGCTTAGCAGCTGGGACCCAGTACTTC. The rearrangement joins TRBV7-9 to TRBJ2-5; no reliable D call. V was shortened by 0 bases and J by 7 bases, with 6 bases between the two germline ends. This CDR3 is 12 amino acids long. From germline, CDR1 is SEHNR and CDR2 FQNEAQ (reference sequence).

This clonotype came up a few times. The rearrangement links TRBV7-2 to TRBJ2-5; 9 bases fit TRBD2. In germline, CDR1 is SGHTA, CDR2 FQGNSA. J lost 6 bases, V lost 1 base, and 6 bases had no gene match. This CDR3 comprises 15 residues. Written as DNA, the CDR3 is TGTGCCAGCAGCTTAGAACTAGCGGGTTGGAAGACCCAGTACTTC. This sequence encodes CASSLELAGWKTQYF.

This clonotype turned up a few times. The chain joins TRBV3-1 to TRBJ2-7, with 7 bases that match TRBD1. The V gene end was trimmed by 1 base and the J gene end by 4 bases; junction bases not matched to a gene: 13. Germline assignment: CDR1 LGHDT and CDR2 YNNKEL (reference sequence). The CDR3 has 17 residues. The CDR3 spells CASSQVLSVGRGYEQYF. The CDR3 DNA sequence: TGTGCCAGCAGCCAAGTTCTGTCCGTTGGCAGGGGGTACGAGCAGTACTTC.

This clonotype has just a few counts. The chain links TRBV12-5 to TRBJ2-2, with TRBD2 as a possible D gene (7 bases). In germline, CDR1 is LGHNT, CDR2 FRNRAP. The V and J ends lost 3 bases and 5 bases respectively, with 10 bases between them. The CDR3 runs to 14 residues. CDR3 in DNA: TGTGCTAGTGGTTTAGGGGGAGGGACCGGGGAGCTGTTTTTT. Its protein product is CASGLGGGTGELFF.

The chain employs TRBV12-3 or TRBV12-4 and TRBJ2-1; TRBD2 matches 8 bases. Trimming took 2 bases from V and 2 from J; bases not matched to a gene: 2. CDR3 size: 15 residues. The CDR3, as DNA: TGTGCCAGCAGTTTAAGCGGGAGACCCTACAATGAGCAGTTCTTC. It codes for CASSLSGRPYNEQFF.

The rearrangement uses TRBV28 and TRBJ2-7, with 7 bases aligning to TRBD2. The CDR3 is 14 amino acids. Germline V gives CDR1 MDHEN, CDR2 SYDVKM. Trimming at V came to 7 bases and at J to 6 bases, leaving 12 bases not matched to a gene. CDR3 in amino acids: CASNRDYAGGEQYF. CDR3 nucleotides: TGTGCCAGCAACCGGGACTACGCCGGGGGCGAGCAGTACTTC.

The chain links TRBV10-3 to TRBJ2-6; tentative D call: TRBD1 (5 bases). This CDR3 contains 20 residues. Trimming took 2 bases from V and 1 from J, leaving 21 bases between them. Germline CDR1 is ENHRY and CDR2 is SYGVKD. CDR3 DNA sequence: TGTGCCATCAGTGAGGAGCTTCTGGCAGGGATGGGATCTGGGGCCAACGTCCTGACTTTC. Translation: CAISEELLAGMGSGANVLTF.

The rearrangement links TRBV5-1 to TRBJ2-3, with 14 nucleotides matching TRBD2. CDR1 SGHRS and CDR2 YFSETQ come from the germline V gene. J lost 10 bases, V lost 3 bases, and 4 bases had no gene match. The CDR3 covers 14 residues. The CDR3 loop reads CASSSGTSGSSQYF. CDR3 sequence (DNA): TGCGCCAGCAGCTCGGGGACTAGCGGGAGTTCGCAGTATTTT. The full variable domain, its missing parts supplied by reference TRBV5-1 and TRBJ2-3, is KAGVTQTPRYLIKTRGQQVTLSCSPISGHRSVSWYQQTPGQGLQFLFEYFSETQRNKGNFPGRFSGRQFSNSRSEMNVSTLELGDSALYLCASSSGTSGSSQYFGPGTRLTVL.